This passage covers 31 T cell receptor beta chains from one sample sequenced in a study of blood T cells in healthy people across ages. Sample-barcoded 5' priming and a J-beta primer mix drove a second PCR of roughly 7 to 11 cycles. MiXCR was run by TCRdb on the 5' RACE reads, yielding one entry per CDR3 protein. Seen here are 250,000 to 300,000 distinct CDR3 sequences, 25% to 30% observed once, and the top ten hold 29%. The sequencing input was blood. Receptors originate from a woman in her seventies in good health.

This chain joins TRBV4-1 and TRBJ2-5; D uncertain. The DNA end favors TRBJ2-1, so the J call may be wrong. The CDR3 spans 12 residues. CDR1 MGHRA and CDR2 YSYEKL come from the germline V gene. The CDR3 region has the DNA TGCGCCAGCAGCCATGGTCTGGAGGAGCAGTTCTTC. It codes for CASSHGLEEQFF.

This clonotype was observed many times. The chain combines TRBV28 with TRBJ1-5, with D possibly matching TRBD1 (6 bases). The CDR3 totals 12 residues. V dropped 7 bases and J dropped 7 bases, with 11 bases sitting between them. CDR1 is MDHEN and CDR2 is SYDVKM in the germline V gene. Written as DNA, the CDR3 is TGTGCCAGCACCTCGGGGGCCCAGCCCCAGCATTTT. Translated, it gives CASTSGAQPQHF.

The chain joins TRBV5-1 to TRBJ2-3; D assignment may be TRBD1 or TRBD2 (5 bases each). The germline CDR1 and CDR2 sequences are SGHRS and YFSETQ. Trimming shortened V by 5 bases and J by 2 bases, and 12 bases separated the two germline ends. CDR3 length equals 14 residues. CDR3 loop: CASSGGRDTDTQYF. In DNA form, the CDR3 reads TGCGCCAGCAGTGGGGGAAGGGACACAGATACGCAGTATTTT.

The chain carries TRBV7-2 and TRBJ1-4; D possibly corresponds to TRBD1 (5 bases). V lost 5 bases to trimming and J lost 7 bases, with 14 bases between them. The germline CDR1 and CDR2 sequences are SGHTA and FQGNSA. The CDR3 length is 14 residues. The CDR3 protein is CASSRDPLGEKLFF. CDR3 sequence (DNA): TGTGCCAGCAGCCGGGACCCCCTAGGTGAAAAACTGTTTTTT.

This clonotype was detected only a few times. This sequence joins TRBV29-1 and TRBJ2-6; 7 positions agree with TRBD1. The CDR3 is made up of 17 amino acids. The ends lost 4 bases at V and 0 bases at J; junction bases unmatched: 9. Germline CDR1 reads SQVTM; CDR2 reads ANQGSEA. In nucleotides, the CDR3 is TGCAGCGTTGTTCTCGCTGGGGACAGCTCTGGGGCCAACGTCCTGACTTTC. This encodes CSVVLAGDSSGANVLTF. Full variable domain (remainder filled in from reference TRBV29-1 and TRBJ2-6): SAVISQKPSRDICQRGTSLTIQCQVDSQVTMMFWYRQQPGQSLTLIATANQGSEATYESGFVIDKFPISRPNLTFSTLTVSNMSPEDSSIYLCSVVLAGDSSGANVLTFGAGSRLTVL.

Note on this clonotype: Compared with germline, one end of the junction differs, possibly owing to a read error. V gene TRBV2 combines with J gene TRBJ1-1, with 9 bases matching TRBD1. CDR1 is SNHLY, CDR2 FYNNEI, per germline. This CDR3 is built from 13 residues. The CDR3 region is CASSRQGVTEALF. The CDR3 bases are TGTGCCAGCAGTCGACAGGGGGTGACTGAAGCTCTCTTT.

This clonotype was seen a handful of times. The V gene is TRBV18, the J gene TRBJ2-1; no clear D gene. V was trimmed by 1 base and J by 7 bases, leaving 2 bases between them. Germline V CDR1 and CDR2: KGHSH, LQKENI. There are 11 residues in the CDR3. As DNA, the CDR3 is TGTGCCAGCTCACCACAGAATGAGCAGTTCTTC. It yields the protein CASSPQNEQFF.

CDR3: CASSKGTGGFGANVLTF. The DNA of the CDR3 is TGTGCCAGCAGCAAGGGGACAGGCGGATTTGGGGCCAACGTCCTGACTTTC. V is TRBV5-4 and J is TRBJ2-6, with TRBD1 matching 8 bases. Germline-derived CDR1 and CDR2 are SGHNT and YYREEE (reference sequence). The V segment lost 4 bases and the J segment 3 bases; nucleotides outside the gene matches: 9. The CDR3 loop spans 17 amino acids.

This clonotype turned up a few times. This sequence joins TRBV9 and TRBJ2-4; possibly TRBD2 for D (6 bases). The length of the CDR3 is 16 residues. The germline CDR1 and CDR2 sequences are SGDLS and YYNGEE. Trimming removed 0 bases from V and 6 bases from J, with 16 bases in between. The CDR3 DNA reads TGTGCCAGCAGCGTAGGGGACCGACTAGTTAGAAACATTCAGTACTTC. The encoded protein is CASSVGDRLVRNIQYF.

The chain uses TRBV28 and TRBJ2-3; TRBD2 matches 13 bases. Germline V gene data show CDR1 as MDHEN and CDR2 as SYDVKM. V shed 4 bases and J 5 bases; nucleotides not matched to a gene: 9. This CDR3 is built from 17 residues. The CDR3 sequence is CASSSGLAGMGGDTQYF. For the CDR3, the DNA is TGTGCCAGCAGTTCGGGACTAGCGGGAATGGGGGGAGATACGCAGTATTTT.

This clonotype was seen a few times. The chain is built from TRBV29-1 and TRBJ1-4; no reliable D call. The CDR3 covers 11 residues. Germline CDR1 and CDR2: SQVTM and ANQGSEA. The V end was cut by 5 bases, the J end by 12 bases, with 13 bases between. The CDR3 DNA sequence: TGCAGCGTTTTTGGGAATGAGGAACTGTTTTTT. This codes for CSVFGNEELFF.

This sequence joins TRBV4-2 and TRBJ2-5; 7 nucleotides match TRBD2. The J call may be faulty, since TRBJ2-7 better matches the DNA end. The CDR3 loop spans 14 amino acids. The germline gives CDR1 LGHNA, CDR2 YNFKEQ. The CDR3 region is CASSQGGSRYEQYF. As DNA, the CDR3 is TGTGCCAGCAGCCAAGGCGGGAGTCGCTACGAGCAGTACTTC.

The rearrangement uses TRBV7-2 and TRBJ2-3, with a tentative D call TRBD1 (5 bases). The CDR3 extends over 14 amino acids. V was trimmed by 8 bases and J by 6 bases, leaving 18 bases between them. Germline-derived CDR1 and CDR2 are SGHTA and FQGNSA. DNA for the CDR3: TGTGCCAGCGGCAAATCTGGGGCGAGGGATACGCAGTATTTT. Protein: CASGKSGARDTQYF.

This clonotype was counted a few times. The rearrangement uses TRBV21-1 and TRBJ2-7. TRBV21-1 is a documented pseudogene. The CDR3 consists of 13 residues. In DNA, the CDR3 is TGTGCCAGCAGCAACCAAAGAGGCGACGAGCAGTACTTC. Residues: CASSNQRGDEQYF.

The chain has TRBV28 and TRBJ1-4; D is undetermined. The germline V and J ends were trimmed by 5 bases and 8 bases, with 3 bases remaining between them. Germline V gene data show CDR1 as MDHEN and CDR2 as SYDVKM. The length of the CDR3 is 10 residues. As DNA, the CDR3 is TGTGCCAGCAGTGACGAAAAACTGTTTTTT. It encodes CASSDEKLFF.

This clonotype was found many times. The chain links TRBV6-6 to TRBJ1-1; D remains unclear. V lost 7 bases and J lost 6, with 12 bases in between. The germline CDR1 and CDR2 sequences are MNHNY and SVGAGI (reference sequence). CDR3 length: 12 amino acids. CDR3: CASTLGSAEAFF. Written as DNA, the CDR3 is TGTGCCAGCACCTTGGGGTCGGCTGAAGCTTTCTTT.

This clonotype was seen at least ten times. The chain employs TRBV3-1 and TRBJ2-7, with 11 bases that match TRBD1. J was trimmed by 5 bases and V by 1 base; bases with no gene match: 4. The CDR3 runs 15 residues. Germline V gene lookup returns CDR1 LGHDT and CDR2 YNNKEL (reference sequence). The chain's CDR3 is CASSQVRTGGDEQYF. The DNA for the CDR3 is TGTGCCAGCAGCCAAGTCCGGACAGGGGGCGACGAGCAGTACTTC.

The chain couples TRBV6-2 or TRBV6-3 to TRBJ2-7, with 11 bases that match TRBD2. This CDR3 spans 13 amino acids. Germline CDR1 MNHEY, CDR2 SVGEGT. V gave up 6 bases and J gave up 6 bases; unmatched junction bases: 4. The CDR3 loop is CASRTSGIAEQYF. CDR3 DNA: TGTGCCAGCAGGACTAGCGGGATCGCCGAGCAGTACTTC.

The rearrangement uses TRBV7-2 and TRBJ2-7; a weak D match, TRBD1 (5 bases). The ends were cut back, 4 bases at V and 5 bases at J, with 24 bases in the middle. The CDR3 is 17 amino acids. Germline CDR1 is SGHTA and CDR2 is FQGNSA. The CDR3 here is CASSSYRPGRVLDEQYF. DNA for the CDR3: TGTGCCAGCAGCTCATACCGCCCGGGCAGGGTTTTGGACGAGCAGTACTTC.

This clonotype turned up a few times. V is TRBV6-5 and J is TRBJ1-5; D not resolved. CDR1 is MNHEY, CDR2 SVGAGI, per germline. The CDR3 covers 14 residues. V dropped 7 bases and J dropped 6 bases, with 16 bases sitting between them. This chain's CDR3 is CASTRRSGGQPQHF. DNA of the CDR3: TGTGCCAGCACCCGTCGGTCGGGTGGTCAGCCCCAGCATTTT.

In this sample, this clonotype turned up a few times. The chain has TRBV5-1 and TRBJ1-1, with D unresolved. The germline V and J ends were trimmed by 0 bases and 1 base, with 10 bases remaining between them. The length of the CDR3 is 15 residues. In germline, CDR1 is SGHRS, CDR2 YFSETQ. CDR3: CASSLVVAGNTEAFF. In DNA form, the CDR3 reads TGCGCCAGCAGCTTGGTAGTTGCCGGGAACACTGAAGCTTTCTTT.

This clonotype has more than one count but fewer than ten. The chain links TRBV7-9 to TRBJ2-1; D is unclear. Germline V CDR1 and CDR2: SEHNR, FQNEAQ (reference sequence). V was shortened by 5 bases and J by 10 bases, with 12 bases between the two germline ends. The CDR3 has 12 residues. The DNA of the CDR3 is TGTGCCAGCAGCGTCTCGATCGGCGAGCAGTTCTTC. This gives the protein CASSVSIGEQFF.

CDR3 amino acids: CASAPSSTVSTDTQYF. Written as DNA, the CDR3 is TGTGCCAGCGCCCCCAGCTCCACGGTCAGCACAGATACGCAGTATTTT. This chain connects TRBV7-2 to TRBJ2-3; D call uncertain. The CDR3 has 16 residues. The germline V gene has CDR1 SGHTA and CDR2 FQGNSA. Trimming removed 8 bases at V and 0 bases at J, with 18 bases between. The full variable domain, in which reference TRBV7-2 and TRBJ2-3 provide the parts outside the CDR3, is GAGVSQSPSNKVTEKGKDVELRCDPISGHTALYWYRQSLGQGLEFLIYFQGNSAPDKSGLPSDRFSAERTGGSVSTLTIQRTQQEDSAVYLCASAPSSTVSTDTQYFGPGTRLTVL.

This clonotype was counted once. V and J are TRBV5-1 and TRBJ1-1; D gene unclear. The CDR3 covers 13 residues. Between the trimmed V and J ends, which lost 0 bases and 5 bases, there was a span of 8 bases. CDR1 is SGHRS and CDR2 is YFSETQ in the germline V gene. CDR3: CASSLVTGTEAFF. The CDR3 nucleotides are TGCGCCAGCAGCTTGGTTACCGGGACTGAAGCTTTCTTT.

This clonotype was counted only a few times. The rearrangement links TRBV7-3 to TRBJ2-7, with D hard to call. This CDR3 is 13 amino acids long. Trimming shortened V by 1 base and J by 7 bases, and 11 bases separated the two germline ends. Germline V gives CDR1 SGHTA, CDR2 FQGTGA. CDR3 sequence (DNA): TGTGCCAGCAGCTTAAGGGCAGCGAGAGAGCAGTACTTC. It encodes CASSLRAAREQYF.

The chain employs TRBV20-1 and TRBJ2-3; D may be TRBD1 or TRBD2 (5 bases each). V was clipped by 2 bases and J by 2 bases, with 17 bases between them. The germline CDR1 and CDR2 sequences are DFQATT and SNEGSKA (reference sequence). The CDR3 is 16 amino acids. The CDR3 bases are TGCAGTGCTAGAAGAGGGGAACTTAAGTTCACAGATACGCAGTATTTT. Translated, it gives CSARRGELKFTDTQYF.

The V call is TRBV5-6, the J call TRBJ1-5; TRBD1 is a possible D gene (6 bases). CDR1 and CDR2 from the germline V gene are SGHDT and YYEEEE. CDR3 size: 14 residues. Trimming removed 4 bases at V and 4 bases at J, with 12 bases between. CDR3 region: CASSNRVMNQPQHF. DNA of the CDR3: TGTGCCAGCAGCAACAGGGTGATGAATCAGCCCCAGCATTTT.

The V and J genes are TRBV20-1 and TRBJ2-3; D gene unclear. Germline V CDR1 and CDR2: DFQATT, SNEGSKA (reference sequence). This CDR3 spans 13 amino acids. V lost 3 bases, J lost 5 bases, and 12 bases lay in between. CDR3 in amino acids: CSARAVEVDTQYF. CDR3 DNA sequence: TGCAGTGCTAGGGCCGTAGAGGTAGATACGCAGTATTTT.

This clonotype was found many times. The CDR3 region is CASSLAGENTEAFF. The CDR3 DNA follows: TGCGCCAGCAGCTTGGCAGGGGAGAACACTGAAGCTTTCTTT. This chain connects TRBV5-1 to TRBJ1-1; D is perhaps TRBD1 (6 bases). Germline V CDR1 and CDR2: SGHRS, YFSETQ. V gave up 0 bases and J gave up 1 base, with 7 bases separating them. The CDR3 covers 14 residues.

The chain has TRBV6-2 or TRBV6-3 and TRBJ2-2, with 7 bases lining up with TRBD2. Germline values: CDR1 MNHEY, CDR2 SVGEGT. This CDR3 is built from 15 residues. The trim removed 2 bases at V and 6 bases at J, leaving 6 bases unmatched. This chain's CDR3 is CASSYGGSNAGELFF. In DNA, the CDR3 is TGTGCCAGCAGTTACGGCGGGAGTAACGCCGGGGAGCTGTTTTTT.

This sequence joins TRBV5-1 and TRBJ2-3; D perhaps matches TRBD2 (5 bases). In germline, CDR1 is SGHRS, CDR2 YFSETQ. There are 12 residues in the CDR3. The V end was cut by 8 bases, the J end by 2 bases, with 9 bases between. CDR3 sequence: CASNSDTDTQYF. DNA of the CDR3: TGCGCCAGTAATAGCGACACAGATACGCAGTATTTT.